These 22 T cell receptor beta chains were sequenced from one sample in a study of technical replicates of blood from several donors. The table came from immunoSEQ multiplex PCR; TCRdb's copy has only in-frame clones and leaves some out. The sample shows some 56,000 clones, roughly 93% of them seen only once. The specimen was PBMCs. The receptors originated from a human donor in good health. Some clones in this sample may be carry-over from other donors' samples.

The chain combines TRBV5-1 with TRBJ2-1; TRBD2 aligns across 14 bases. V was pared by 0 bases and J by 0 bases, with 2 bases of the junction left unmatched. The CDR3 is 18 residues long. Germline V gene lookup returns CDR1 SGHRS and CDR2 YFSETQ. Here the CDR3 DNA reads TGCGCCAGCAGCTTGGGGACTAGCGGGGGGCCCTCCTACAATGAGCAGTTCTTC. Amino acids: CASSLGTSGGPSYNEQFF.

The chain recombines TRBV7-6 with TRBJ1-2; D is unclear. Trimming pared 9 bases from V and 4 bases from J, leaving 9 bases between. Germline values: CDR1 SGHVS, CDR2 FNYEAQ. The CDR3 sequence is 11 residues long. This CDR3 reads CASSAGYGYTF. DNA for the CDR3: TGTGCCAGTTCGGCGGGCTATGGCTACACCTTC.

The V gene is TRBV2, the J gene TRBJ2-2; D uncertain. Trimming shortened V by 7 bases and J by 3 bases, and 6 bases separated the two germline ends. Germline assignment: CDR1 SNHLY and CDR2 FYNNEI. The CDR3 consists of 12 residues. DNA of the CDR3: TGTGCCAGCAACTCGGACACCGGGGAGCTGTTTTTT. Residues: CASNSDTGELFF.

The chain carries TRBV19 and TRBJ2-7, with 10 bases that match TRBD2. After removal of 1 base from V and 0 bases from J, the junction contained 3 bases not matched to a gene. This CDR3 has 16 amino acids. CDR1 and CDR2 (germline): LNHDA, SQIVND (reference sequence). The chain's CDR3 is CASSIGPSGSSYEQYF. In nucleotides, the CDR3 is TGTGCCAGTAGTATAGGTCCTAGCGGGAGCTCCTACGAGCAGTACTTC.

Note on this clone: Other DNA sequences in the sample encode the same CDR3. The chain couples TRBV6-5 to TRBJ2-2, with 8 bases aligning to TRBD1. The ends lost 2 bases at V and 2 bases at J; junction bases unmatched: 4. CDR3 length: 16 residues. Germline assignment: CDR1 MNHEY and CDR2 SVGAGI. In nucleotides, the CDR3 is TGTGCCAGCAGTTACAGCGGACAGGGCAACACCGGGGAGCTGTTTTTT. Amino acid sequence: CASSYSGQGNTGELFF.

In DNA form, the CDR3 reads TGTGCCATCAGTGTTGTAGGGGGCCTCCCCTACGAGCAGTACTTC. The encoded protein is CAISVVGGLPYEQYF. This chain links TRBV10-3 with TRBJ2-7; 7 bases fit TRBD1. Germline CDR1 ENHRY, CDR2 SYGVKD. The CDR3 sequence is 15 residues long. V lost 4 bases, J lost 2 bases, and 8 bases stayed unmatched.

CDR3 coding DNA: TGTGCCAGCACCATAACTTATGGACAGAACTATGGCTACACCTTC. Its protein is CASTITYGQNYGYTF. This chain uses TRBV7-9 with TRBJ1-2; the D gene is possibly TRBD1 (6 bases). CDR3 length: 15 amino acids. CDR1 and CDR2 (germline): SEHNR, FQNEAQ (reference sequence). Trimming stripped 7 bases from V and 2 bases from J, with 17 bases between.

There are a few counts of this clone. The chain links TRBV4-1 to TRBJ2-5; D not resolved. Germline V CDR1 and CDR2: MGHRA, YSYEKL. Trimming removed 3 bases at V and 4 bases at J, with 12 bases between. This CDR3 spans 14 amino acids. Here the CDR3 reads CASSQVPGPETQYF. The CDR3 bases are TGCGCCAGCAGCCAGGTTCCGGGTCCAGAGACCCAGTACTTC.

The rearrangement joins TRBV29-1 to TRBJ2-1; TRBD1 is a possible D gene (6 bases). The CDR3 covers 15 residues. In germline, CDR1 is SQVTM, CDR2 ANQGSEA. Trimming took off 1 base at V and 3 bases at J, with 13 bases between the two ends. The chain's CDR3 is CSVEGGRALYNEQFF. CDR3 DNA: TGCAGCGTTGAAGGGGGGCGGGCCCTCTACAATGAGCAGTTCTTC.

This chain links TRBV5-5 with TRBJ2-3; D may be TRBD2 (6 bases). The germline V gene has CDR1 SGHKS and CDR2 YYEKEE (reference sequence). The germline V and J ends were trimmed by 4 bases and 0 bases, with 15 bases remaining between them. CDR3 length: 16 amino acids. CDR3 region: CASSGVGGLSTDTQYF. DNA for the CDR3: TGTGCCAGCAGCGGGGTGGGAGGCTTAAGCACAGATACGCAGTATTTT.

The rearrangement links TRBV6-5 to TRBJ2-1; D is unresolved. The CDR3 is 13 residues long. V lost 6 bases and J 8 bases, leaving 14 bases between the germline ends. Germline loops: CDR1 MNHEY, CDR2 SVGAGI. The CDR3: CASRAPAIDEQFF. In nucleotides, the CDR3 is TGTGCCAGCAGAGCGCCGGCCATCGATGAGCAGTTCTTC.

This rearrangement joins TRBV13 to TRBJ1-2, with 7 bases identical to TRBD1. Germline-derived CDR1 and CDR2 are PRHDT and FYEKMQ (reference sequence). Trimming at V came to 3 bases and at J to 8 bases, leaving 6 bases not matched to a gene. CDR3 length: 13 residues. CDR3 sequence reads: CASSFVGGEGYTF. CDR3 DNA sequence: TGTGCCAGCAGCTTTGTAGGGGGCGAAGGCTACACCTTC.

The chain carries TRBV6-1 and TRBJ1-1; D is perhaps TRBD1 (5 bases). The CDR3 has 13 residues. Trimming cost V 7 bases and J 6 bases, with 15 bases left between them. The V gene's germline CDR1 is MNHNS and CDR2 SASEGT. For the CDR3, the DNA is TGTGCCAGCACCACGAGCCGGGGGGCTGAAGCTTTCTTT. This sequence encodes CASTTSRGAEAFF.

For the CDR3, the DNA is TGTGCCAGCAGCCCGTCCCGGACAGGGGACCAAAGAGCTTTCTTT. Protein product: CASSPSRTGDQRAFF. J is TRBJ1-1 and V is TRBV7-2; TRBD1 agrees at 9 bases. The V and J ends lost 5 bases and 10 bases, in that order; junction bases with no gene match: 14. Germline V lookup: CDR1 SGHTA, CDR2 FQGNSA. The CDR3 extends over 15 amino acids.

The CDR3 sequence: CASSRQGLAGGDEQFF. In nucleotides, the CDR3 is TGCGCCAGCAGCCGTCAGGGGCTAGCGGGGGGGGATGAGCAGTTCTTC. V usage is TRBV5-1 and J usage is TRBJ2-1, with 12 bases identical to TRBD2. The V gene's germline CDR1 is SGHRS and CDR2 YFSETQ. After removal of 4 bases from V and 8 bases from J, the junction contained 10 bases not matched to a gene. The length of the CDR3 is 16 residues. Variable domain in full (rest from reference TRBV5-1 and TRBJ2-1): KAGVTQTPRYLIKTRGQQVTLSCSPISGHRSVSWYQQTPGQGLQFLFEYFSETQRNKGNFPGRFSGRQFSNSRSEMNVSTLELGDSALYLCASSRQGLAGGDEQFFGPGTRLTVL.

This chain connects TRBV11-3 to TRBJ2-7; possible D gene TRBD2, 5 bases. The CDR3 totals 15 residues. Trimming took off 0 bases at V and 4 bases at J, with 13 bases between the two ends. CDR1 is SGHNT, CDR2 YENEEA, per germline. The CDR3 region is CASSLDTGKSYEQYF. The CDR3 DNA reads TGTGCCAGCAGCTTAGATACCGGGAAATCTTACGAGCAGTACTTC.

This chain links TRBV7-2 with TRBJ1-4; D is ambiguous. This CDR3 is 18 amino acids long. Per germline, CDR1 SGHTA and CDR2 FQGNSA. The germline V and J ends were trimmed by 1 base and 4 bases, with 19 bases remaining between them. Here the CDR3 DNA reads TGTGCCAGCAGCTTAGTGGGTCGAGGGATGTCGGGTAATGAAAAACTGTTTTTT. Its translation: CASSLVGRGMSGNEKLFF. The full variable domain, completed using reference TRBV7-2 and TRBJ1-4, is GAGVSQSPSNKVTEKGKDVELRCDPISGHTALYWYRQSLGQGLEFLIYFQGNSAPDKSGLPSDRFSAERTGGSVSTLTIQRTQQEDSAVYLCASSLVGRGMSGNEKLFFGSGTQLSVL.

This clone was seen a single time. The chain is built from TRBV12-2 and TRBJ2-7; the D call TRBD2 from the table was never checked on the DNA. TRBV12-2 is an annotated pseudogene. This CDR3 contains 16 residues. The CDR3 DNA reads as TGTGCAAGTCGCTTAGGAAGCGGGAGGTCCCCCGACGAGCAGTACTTC. Translating it yields CASRLGSGRSPDEQYF.

The CDR3 sequence is CASSSQGDNYGYTF. The CDR3 bases are TGCGCCAGCAGCTCGCAGGGGGATAACTATGGCTACACCTTC. The chain links TRBV5-1 to TRBJ1-2, with 7 nucleotides matching TRBD1. Unmatched junction bases numbered 3, after V lost 3 bases and J lost 1 base. CDR3 size: 14 residues. Germline-derived CDR1 and CDR2 are SGHRS and YFSETQ. Full variable domain (remainder filled in from reference TRBV5-1 and TRBJ1-2): KAGVTQTPRYLIKTRGQQVTLSCSPISGHRSVSWYQQTPGQGLQFLFEYFSETQRNKGNFPGRFSGRQFSNSRSEMNVSTLELGDSALYLCASSSQGDNYGYTFGSGTRLTVV.

The rearrangement uses TRBV6-1 and TRBJ2-3; tentative D call: TRBD2 (6 bases). V lost 9 bases, J lost 3 bases, and 19 bases lay in between. The CDR3 extends over 15 amino acids. Germline CDR1 and CDR2: MNHNS and SASEGT. In nucleotides, the CDR3 is TGTGCCAGTCCGAGGCCGGGGGAGATGACAGATACGCAGTATTTT. Encoded protein: CASPRPGEMTDTQYF.

This sequence joins TRBV7-8 and TRBJ2-5; 15 bases match TRBD2. CDR1 and CDR2 (germline): SGHVS, FQNEAQ. The CDR3 totals 14 residues. J was trimmed by 14 bases and V by 1 base; bases with no gene match: 5. The chain's CDR3 is CASSLDGTSGGPYF. DNA for the CDR3: TGTGCCAGCAGCTTAGATGGGACTAGCGGGGGGCCCTACTTC. Drawing the rest from reference TRBV7-8 and TRBJ2-5, the complete variable domain is GAGVSQSPRYKVAKRGQDVALRCDPISGHVSLFWYQQALGQGPEFLTYFQNEAQLDKSGLPSDRFFAERPEGSVSTLKIQRTQQEDSAVYLCASSLDGTSGGPYFGPGTRLLVL.

This sequence joins TRBV19 and TRBJ1-5; D uncertain. The germline V gene encodes CDR1 LNHDA and CDR2 SQIVND (reference sequence). V lost 0 bases and J lost 0, with 12 bases in between. The CDR3 consists of 17 residues. The CDR3 DNA follows: TGTGCCAGTAGTATAGATTTGGGCTCCTATAGCAATCAGCCCCAGCATTTT. As protein: CASSIDLGSYSNQPQHF.